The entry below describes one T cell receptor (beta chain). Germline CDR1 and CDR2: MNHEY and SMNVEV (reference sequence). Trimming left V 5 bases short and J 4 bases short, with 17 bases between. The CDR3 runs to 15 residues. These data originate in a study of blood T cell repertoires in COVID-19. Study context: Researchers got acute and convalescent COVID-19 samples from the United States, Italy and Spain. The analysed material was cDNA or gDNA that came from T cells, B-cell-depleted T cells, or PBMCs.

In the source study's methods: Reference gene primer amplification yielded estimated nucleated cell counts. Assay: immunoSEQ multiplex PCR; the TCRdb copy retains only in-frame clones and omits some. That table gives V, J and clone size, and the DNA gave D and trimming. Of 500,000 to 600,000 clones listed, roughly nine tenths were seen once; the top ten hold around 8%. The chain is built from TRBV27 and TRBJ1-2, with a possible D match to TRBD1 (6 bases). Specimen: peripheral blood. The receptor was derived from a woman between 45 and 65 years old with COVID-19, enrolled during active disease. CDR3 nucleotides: TGTGCCAGCAGTCAACACACAGGGAGTGGCTATGGCTACACCTTC. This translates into CASSQHTGSGYGYTF.